This T cell receptor beta chain was obtained from a study of shared clonotypes between healthy human individuals. CDR1 is KGHSH and CDR2 is LQKENI in the germline V gene. The CDR3 has 14 residues. The V and J ends lost 1 base and 0 bases respectively, with 6 bases between them. Only Caucasian adults living in Nashville, Tennessee made up the donor group. About this clone itself: What it recognizes is unknown.

General observations from the study: Few donors restricted represented genetic and exposure-history diversity. Though the depth was large, rarefaction showed that sorted-subset sequencing was incomplete.

Original processing methods: ImmunoSEQ yielded junction-only sequences lacking quality scores, so filtering differed. Some clones are missing from TCRdb's copy, which holds only in-frame ones; the method was immunoSEQ multiplex PCR. V, J and clone size are taken as reported in that table, and D and trimming were inferred from the DNA itself. In the table there are approximately 2.5 million clones, approximately 93% of which are singletons. The sequence was collected from a man younger than 35 in good health. Some clones in this sample may be carry-over from other donors' samples. The source material was naive CD4+ T cells from PBMCs. Subset in this sample: CD45RA+ positively selected. The chain couples TRBV18 to TRBJ1-1; D remains ambiguous. CDR3: CASSPQRVNTEAFF. DNA for the CDR3: TGTGCCAGCTCACCACAACGTGTGAACACTGAAGCTTTCTTT.